This T cell receptor beta chain was sequenced for a study of human T cells and chemical hapten exposure. Study-level findings and limits: Expanded TCRs created a significantly greater count of big CDR3 similarity clusters than controls did.

Attachment of unique molecular identifiers to individual cDNA molecules was performed in the library. MiXCR, run by TCRdb on the RACE reads, gives a single entry per CDR3 protein. The sample includes about 100,000 distinct CDR3 sequences, 11% of them seen just once. Time point in this sample: patch test 1, 2 weeks after DPC sensitization. Treatment reported: therapeutic diphenylcyclopropenone sensitization with weekly scalp DPC. Ten or more counts support this clonotype. Its specificity is not known. Trimming took 7 bases from V and 2 from J, leaving 15 bases between them. This CDR3 contains 14 residues. The germline V gene has CDR1 DFQATT and CDR2 SNEGSKA (reference sequence).

The sequences come from whole blood, collected in connection with sensitization to the hapten diphenylcyclopropenone (DPC). The receptor was derived from a woman aged 40 to 50 with alopecia areata. Some clones in this sample may be carry-over from other donors' samples. The V and J genes are TRBV20-1 and TRBJ2-4; D is tentatively TRBD1 or TRBD2 (5 bases each). The CDR3 DNA follows: TGCAGTGTTCCTGAGGGACCGTCCAAAAACATTCAGTACTTC. As protein: CSVPEGPSKNIQYF.